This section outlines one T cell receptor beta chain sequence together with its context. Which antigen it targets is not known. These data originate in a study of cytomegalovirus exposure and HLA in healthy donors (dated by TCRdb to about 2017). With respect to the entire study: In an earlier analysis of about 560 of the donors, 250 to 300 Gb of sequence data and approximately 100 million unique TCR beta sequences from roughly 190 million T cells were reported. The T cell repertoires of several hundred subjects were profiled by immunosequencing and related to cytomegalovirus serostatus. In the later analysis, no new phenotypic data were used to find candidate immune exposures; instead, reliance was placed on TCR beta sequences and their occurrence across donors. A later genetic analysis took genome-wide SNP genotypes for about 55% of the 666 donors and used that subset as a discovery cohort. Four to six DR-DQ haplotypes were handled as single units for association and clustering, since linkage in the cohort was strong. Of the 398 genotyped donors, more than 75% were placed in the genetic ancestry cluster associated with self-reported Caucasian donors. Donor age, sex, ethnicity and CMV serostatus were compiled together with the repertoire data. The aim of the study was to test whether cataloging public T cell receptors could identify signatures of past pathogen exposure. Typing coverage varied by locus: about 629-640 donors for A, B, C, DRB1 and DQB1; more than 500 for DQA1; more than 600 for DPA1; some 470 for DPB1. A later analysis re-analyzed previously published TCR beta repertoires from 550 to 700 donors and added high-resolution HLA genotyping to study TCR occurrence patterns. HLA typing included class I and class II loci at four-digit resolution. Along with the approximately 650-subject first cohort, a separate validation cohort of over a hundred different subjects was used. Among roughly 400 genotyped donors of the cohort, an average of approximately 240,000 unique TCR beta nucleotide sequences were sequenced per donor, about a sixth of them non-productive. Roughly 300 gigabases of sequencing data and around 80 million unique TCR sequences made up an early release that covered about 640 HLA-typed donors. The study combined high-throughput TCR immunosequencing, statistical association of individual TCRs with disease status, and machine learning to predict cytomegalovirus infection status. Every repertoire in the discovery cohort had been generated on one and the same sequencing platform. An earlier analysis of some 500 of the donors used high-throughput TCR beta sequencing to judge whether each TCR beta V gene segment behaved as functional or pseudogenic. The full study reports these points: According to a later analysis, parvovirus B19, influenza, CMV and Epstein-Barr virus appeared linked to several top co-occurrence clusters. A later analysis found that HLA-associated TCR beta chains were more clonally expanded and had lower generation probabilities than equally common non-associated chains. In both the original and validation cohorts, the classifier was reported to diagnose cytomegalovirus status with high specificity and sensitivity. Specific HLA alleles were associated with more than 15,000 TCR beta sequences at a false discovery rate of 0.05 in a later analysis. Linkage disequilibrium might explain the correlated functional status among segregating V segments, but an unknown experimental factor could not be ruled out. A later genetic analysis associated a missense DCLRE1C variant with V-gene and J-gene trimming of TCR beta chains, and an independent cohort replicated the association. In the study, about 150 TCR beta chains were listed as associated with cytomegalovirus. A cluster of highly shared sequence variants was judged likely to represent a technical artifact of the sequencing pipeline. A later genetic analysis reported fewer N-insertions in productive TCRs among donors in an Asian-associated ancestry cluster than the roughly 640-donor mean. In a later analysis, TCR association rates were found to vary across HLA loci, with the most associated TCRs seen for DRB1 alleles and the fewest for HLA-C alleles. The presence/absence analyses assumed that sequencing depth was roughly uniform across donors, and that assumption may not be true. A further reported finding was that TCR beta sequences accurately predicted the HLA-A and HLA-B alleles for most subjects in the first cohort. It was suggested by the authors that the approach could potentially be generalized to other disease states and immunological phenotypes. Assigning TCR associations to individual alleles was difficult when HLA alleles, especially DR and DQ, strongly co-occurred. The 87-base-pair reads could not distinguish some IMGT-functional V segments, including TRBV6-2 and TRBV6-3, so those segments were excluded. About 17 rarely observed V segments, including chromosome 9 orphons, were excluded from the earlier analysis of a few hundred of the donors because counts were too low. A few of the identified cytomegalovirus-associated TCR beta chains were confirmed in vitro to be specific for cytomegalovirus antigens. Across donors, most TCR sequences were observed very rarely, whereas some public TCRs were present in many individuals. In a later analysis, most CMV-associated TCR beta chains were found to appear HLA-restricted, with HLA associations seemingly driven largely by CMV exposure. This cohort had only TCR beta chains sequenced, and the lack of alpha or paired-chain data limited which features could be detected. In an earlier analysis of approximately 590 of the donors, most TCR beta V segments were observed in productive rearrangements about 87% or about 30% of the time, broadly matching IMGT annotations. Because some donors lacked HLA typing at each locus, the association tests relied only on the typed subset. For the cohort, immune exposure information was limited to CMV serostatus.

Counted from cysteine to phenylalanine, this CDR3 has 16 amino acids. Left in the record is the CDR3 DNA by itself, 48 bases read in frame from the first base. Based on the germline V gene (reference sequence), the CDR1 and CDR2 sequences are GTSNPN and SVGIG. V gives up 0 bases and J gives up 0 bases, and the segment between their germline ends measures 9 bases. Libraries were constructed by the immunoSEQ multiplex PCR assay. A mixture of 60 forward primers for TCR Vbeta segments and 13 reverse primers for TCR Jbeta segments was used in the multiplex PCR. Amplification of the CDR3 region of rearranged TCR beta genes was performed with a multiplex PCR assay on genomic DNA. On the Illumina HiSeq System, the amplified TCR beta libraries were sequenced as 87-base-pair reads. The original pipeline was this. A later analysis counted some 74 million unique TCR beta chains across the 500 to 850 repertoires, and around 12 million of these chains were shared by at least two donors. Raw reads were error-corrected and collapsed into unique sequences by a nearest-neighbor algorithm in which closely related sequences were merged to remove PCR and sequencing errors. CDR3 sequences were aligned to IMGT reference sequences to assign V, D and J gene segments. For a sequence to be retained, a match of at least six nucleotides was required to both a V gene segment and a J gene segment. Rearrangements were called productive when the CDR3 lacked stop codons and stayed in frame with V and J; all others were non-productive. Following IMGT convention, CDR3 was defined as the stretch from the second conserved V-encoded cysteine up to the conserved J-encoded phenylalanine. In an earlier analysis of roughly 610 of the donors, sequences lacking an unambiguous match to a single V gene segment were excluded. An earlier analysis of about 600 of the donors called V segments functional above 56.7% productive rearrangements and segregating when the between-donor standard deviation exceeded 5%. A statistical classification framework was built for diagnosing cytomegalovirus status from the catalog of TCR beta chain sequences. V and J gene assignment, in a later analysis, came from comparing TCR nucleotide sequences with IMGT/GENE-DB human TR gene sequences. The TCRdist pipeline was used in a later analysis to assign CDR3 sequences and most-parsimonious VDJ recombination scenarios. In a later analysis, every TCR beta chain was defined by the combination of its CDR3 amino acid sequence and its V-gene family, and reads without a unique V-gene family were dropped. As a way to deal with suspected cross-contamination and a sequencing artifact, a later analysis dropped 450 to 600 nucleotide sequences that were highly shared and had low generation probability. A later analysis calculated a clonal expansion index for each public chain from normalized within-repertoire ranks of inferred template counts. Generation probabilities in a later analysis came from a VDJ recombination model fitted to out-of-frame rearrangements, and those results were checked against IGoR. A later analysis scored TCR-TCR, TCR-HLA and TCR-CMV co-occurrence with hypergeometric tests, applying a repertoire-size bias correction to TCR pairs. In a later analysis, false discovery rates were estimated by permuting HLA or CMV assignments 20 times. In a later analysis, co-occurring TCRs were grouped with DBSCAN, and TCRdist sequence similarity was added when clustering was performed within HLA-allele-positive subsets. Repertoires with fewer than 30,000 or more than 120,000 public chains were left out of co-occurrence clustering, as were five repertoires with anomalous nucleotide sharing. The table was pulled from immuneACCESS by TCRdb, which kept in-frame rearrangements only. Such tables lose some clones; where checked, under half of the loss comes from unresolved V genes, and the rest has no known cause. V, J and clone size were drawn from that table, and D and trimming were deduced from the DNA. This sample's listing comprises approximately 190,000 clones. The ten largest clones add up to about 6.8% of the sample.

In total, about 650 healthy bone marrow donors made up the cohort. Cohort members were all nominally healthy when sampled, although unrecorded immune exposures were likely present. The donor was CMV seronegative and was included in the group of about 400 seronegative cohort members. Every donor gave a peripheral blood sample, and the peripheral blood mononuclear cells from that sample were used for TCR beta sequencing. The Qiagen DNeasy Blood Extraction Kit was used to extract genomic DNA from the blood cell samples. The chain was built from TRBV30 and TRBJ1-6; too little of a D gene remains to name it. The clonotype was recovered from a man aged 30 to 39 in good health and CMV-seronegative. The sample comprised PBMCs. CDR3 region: CAWSVLSSSYNSPLHF. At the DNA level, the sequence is TGTGCCTGGAGTGTACTGAGTAGCTCCTATAATTCACCCCTCCACTTT. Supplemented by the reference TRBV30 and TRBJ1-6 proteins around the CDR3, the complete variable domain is SQTIHQWPATLVQPVGSPLSLECTVEGTSNPNLYWYRQAAGRGLQLLFYSVGIGQISSEVPQNLSASRPQDRQFILSSKKLLLSDSGFYLCAWSVLSSSYNSPLHFGNGTRLTVT.